This record concerns one TCR beta chain sequence. Its recognized antigen is unknown. Within one base of it there is no much larger clone, and no base qualities were kept. This sample was taken from a study of T cell responses to AZD1222 COVID-19 vaccine (dated by TCRdb to about 2021). In the study overall: AZD1222 recipients given second doses at about 4 weeks or at about 12 weeks were pooled, since spike-specific TCR depth and breadth were not found to differ between the two schedules. A total of over 230 trial participants underwent TCR sequencing, of whom 207 had received two doses of AZD1222 and about 25 had received two doses of the MenACWY control vaccine. Trial participants were enrolled by age into 18-55, 56-69 and 70-plus year subgroups, with approximately 150, 28 and 58 TCR-sequenced participants respectively.

What the time point label conveys for this sample: baseline before first vaccination. Vaccinee samples were obtained from the UK trials COV001 and COV002, which included a single-blind randomized controlled phase 2/3 trial of AZD1222 (ChAdOx1 nCoV-19) in healthy adults. For TCRbeta chain sequencing, PBMC samples were collected from trial participants at day 0 and at day 28 after the second dose. The CDR3 covers 15 residues, taking in both the cysteine and the phenylalanine. Only CDR3 DNA is held: 45 bases, read in frame from base 1. Between the V and J ends, shortened by 5 bases and 7 bases respectively, the junction contains 15 bases. CDR1 and CDR2, looked up from the germline V gene, are MGHDK and SYGVNS. The CDR3 regions of human TCRbeta chains were subjected to immunosequencing. The published analysis was carried out like this. Repertoire TCRs were matched against a reference library of SARS-CoV-2-specific TCRs generated with the MIRA antigen-specificity platform. Breadth meant the fraction of unique TCRs that were SARS-CoV-2-associated, whereas depth meant the fraction of total T cells that were SARS-CoV-2-associated. Using the MIRA data, each spike-specific TCR was assigned both to the spike region to which the TCR was reactive and to a CD4 or CD8 class. Log10-transformed breadth and depth values were compared by one-way ANOVA with Sidak's multiple comparisons tests. The clones in this table, taken by TCRdb from immuneACCESS, are in-frame only. Not every clone is retained; where verified, under half of the shortfall comes from an unresolved V gene, and the cause of the rest is unknown. Clone size and the V and J calls come from that table; the DNA yielded D and trimming. The sample table contains 110,000 to 150,000 clones; only one count was recorded for approximately 83% of them. Over 7% of the sample lies in the top ten.

Broader findings and caveats from the paper: The vaccine-associated CD4 TCRs covered the entire spike protein, and the dominant responses fell in regions 160-218 and 743-854. Conclusions about previously exposed vaccinees were limited because only six AZD1222 recipients were SARS-CoV-2 seropositive at baseline. Nearly half of unique spike-specific TCRs reportedly recognized epitopes outside regions mutated in the B.1.351 and B.1.1.7 variants. Participants were mostly white British and included more females than males, and it was suggested by the authors that clonal diversity may have been underestimated. The 56-69-year group was small, and its depth increase did not reach significance, likely because of low power. Because no samples from the day 14 peak response were available, repertoires could be characterized only after the peak T cell response. After two AZD1222 doses, both the breadth and the depth of spike-specific TCRs were significantly higher than at day 0 and than in MenACWY recipients.

The chain employs TRBV25-1 and TRBJ1-6; D gene: possibly TRBD1, on 6 matching bases. The receptor's source is an adult in good health. Sequencing was performed on peripheral blood, taken on day 0 of AZD1222 vaccination. The DNA sequence reads TGTGCCAGCAGTCTTTTGGGGGGCGGAAATTCACCCCTCCACTTT. Translated, it reads CASSLLGGGNSPLHF.